A single sample is the source of the 8 T cell receptor beta chains below, sequenced in a study of shared clonotypes between healthy human individuals. Selected positively for CCR7 and CD45RO-negative, naive CD8 cells excluded terminally differentiated effector memory CD45RA+ cells. TCRdb's table, derived via immunoSEQ multiplex PCR, lists solely in-frame clones and lacks some. This sample has roughly 2 million clones, with approximately 94% found just once. The specimen was naive CD8+ T cells sorted from blood. These receptor sequences come from a man between 18 and 29 years old in good health.

The chain joins TRBV30 to TRBJ2-5; D is uncertain. Germline CDR1 is GTSNPN and CDR2 is SVGIG (reference sequence). Trimming pared 0 bases from V and 5 bases from J, leaving 10 bases between. The CDR3 is 13 residues long. This chain's CDR3 is CAWSVDWVETQYF. The CDR3 nucleotides are TGTGCCTGGAGTGTAGACTGGGTGGAGACCCAGTACTTC.

The chain links TRBV4-3 to TRBJ1-6, with no clear D. The CDR3 covers 18 residues. Germline lookup yields CDR1 LGHNA and CDR2 YSLEER. The V end was cut by 0 bases, the J end by 2 bases, with 14 bases between. This CDR3 reads CASSQELLRETYNSPLHF. CDR3 nucleotide sequence: TGCGCCAGCAGCCAAGAATTATTACGGGAAACCTATAATTCACCCCTCCACTTT.

The chain joins TRBV4-1 to TRBJ1-5; D gene unclear. V shed 0 bases and J shed 3 bases, with 12 bases lying between them. The germline CDR1 and CDR2 sequences are MGHRA and YSYEKL. The CDR3 contains 16 residues. For the CDR3, the DNA is TGCGCCAGCAGCCAAGAACTTGGGCACCTCAATCAGCCCCAGCATTTT. It is translated as CASSQELGHLNQPQHF.

A remark on this clone: No conserved phenylalanine or tryptophan is present at the end of the CDR3, so a read error is the likely explanation. It is unclear where the CDR3 begins or ends on the DNA, so no DNA is shown, and the CDR3 is as TCRdb lists it. The rearrangement links TRBV13 to TRBJ2-7; the tabulated D call, TRBD1, remains unverified against the DNA. CDR1 and CDR2 from the germline V gene are PRHDT and FYEKMQ (reference sequence). The CDR3 numbers 12 amino acids, ends counted. The CDR3 sequence: CASSLVGAAIGY.

As to this clone: Other DNA sequences in this specimen translate into the identical CDR3. V gene TRBV5-1 combines with J gene TRBJ2-7; D remains ambiguous. Germline CDR1 reads SGHRS; CDR2 reads YFSETQ. The CDR3 is 13 amino acids. V lost 2 bases to trimming and J lost 2 bases, with 8 bases between them. The chain's CDR3 is CASSFTGAYEQYF. DNA for the CDR3: TGCGCCAGCAGCTTTACCGGAGCCTACGAGCAGTACTTC.

This clone was seen once. This sequence joins TRBV5-1 and TRBJ2-3, with TRBD2 matching over 9 bases. This CDR3 has 16 amino acids. CDR1 SGHRS and CDR2 YFSETQ come from the germline V gene. V gave up 3 bases and J gave up 0 bases; unmatched junction bases: 5. As DNA, the CDR3 is TGCGCCAGCAGCTGGGAGCGGGAGGCGAGCACAGATACGCAGTATTTT. Its protein product is CASSWEREASTDTQYF. Using reference TRBV5-1 and TRBJ2-3 for the parts outside the CDR3, the full variable domain is KAGVTQTPRYLIKTRGQQVTLSCSPISGHRSVSWYQQTPGQGLQFLFEYFSETQRNKGNFPGRFSGRQFSNSRSEMNVSTLELGDSALYLCASSWEREASTDTQYFGPGTRLTVL.

This chain joins TRBV2 and TRBJ1-1; 7 bases are shared with TRBD1. Trimming at V came to 7 bases and at J to 8 bases, leaving 7 bases not matched to a gene. Germline V gives CDR1 SNHLY, CDR2 FYNNEI. The CDR3 spans 12 residues. The CDR3 DNA reads as TGTGCCAGCATCCGCCAGACAGGGGAAGCTTTCTTT. Its protein is CASIRQTGEAFF.

The chain is built from TRBV11-1 and TRBJ2-2; D call uncertain. V lost 1 base and J 6 bases, leaving 6 bases between the germline ends. This CDR3 is 13 amino acids long. CDR1 and CDR2 (germline): SGHAT, FQDESV (reference sequence). The DNA of the CDR3 is TGTGCCAGCAGCTTAGTTGCCCCCGGGGAGCTGTTTTTT. Translation gives CASSLVAPGELFF.